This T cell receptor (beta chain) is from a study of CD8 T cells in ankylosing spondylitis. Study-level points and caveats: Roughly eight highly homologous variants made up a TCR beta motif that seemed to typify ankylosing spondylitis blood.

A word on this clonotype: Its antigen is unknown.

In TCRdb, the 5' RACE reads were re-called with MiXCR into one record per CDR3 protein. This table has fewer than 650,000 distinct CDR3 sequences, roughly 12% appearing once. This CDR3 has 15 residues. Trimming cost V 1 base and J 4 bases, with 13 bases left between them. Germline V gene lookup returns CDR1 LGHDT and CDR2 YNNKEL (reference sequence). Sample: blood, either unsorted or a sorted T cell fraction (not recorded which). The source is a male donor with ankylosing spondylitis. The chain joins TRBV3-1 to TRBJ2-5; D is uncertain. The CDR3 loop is CASSQAPRALETQYF. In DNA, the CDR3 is TGTGCCAGCAGCCAAGCCCCTCGGGCCCTAGAGACCCAGTACTTC.